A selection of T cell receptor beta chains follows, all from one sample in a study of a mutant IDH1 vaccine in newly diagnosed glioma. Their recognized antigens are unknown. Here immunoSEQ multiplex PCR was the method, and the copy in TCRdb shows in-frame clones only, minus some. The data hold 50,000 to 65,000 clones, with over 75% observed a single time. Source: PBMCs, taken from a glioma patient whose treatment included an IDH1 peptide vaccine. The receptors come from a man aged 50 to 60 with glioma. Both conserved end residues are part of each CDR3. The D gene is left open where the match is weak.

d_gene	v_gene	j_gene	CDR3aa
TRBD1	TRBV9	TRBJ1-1	CASSDQTGRRYTEAFF
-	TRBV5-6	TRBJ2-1	CASSLGYAANSYNEQFF
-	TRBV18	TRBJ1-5	CASSLQVTPLRNQPQHF
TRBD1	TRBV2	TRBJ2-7	CAIRTPGQANYRQYF
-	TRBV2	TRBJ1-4	CASEEANEKLFF
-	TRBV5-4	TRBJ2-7	CASSPGKRNTYEQYF
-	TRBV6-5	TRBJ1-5	CASANSGNQPQHF
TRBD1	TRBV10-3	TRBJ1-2	CAISEDRAYGYTF
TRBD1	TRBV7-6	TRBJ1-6	CASSDGTGVSPLHF
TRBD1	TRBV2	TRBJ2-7	CASKKDRVYEQYF